A single sample is the source of the 17 T cell receptor beta chains below, sequenced in a study of blood T cell repertoires in COVID-19. Repertoires were generated with immunoSEQ multiplex PCR, while TCRdb's copy carries only in-frame clones and drops some. The data show about 80,000 clones, about four fifths seen once. Sample: peripheral blood. These receptors originate from an elderly man with active or convalescent COVID-19.

The CDR3 protein is CAWSPHGGGNEKLFF. The CDR3 region has the DNA TGTGCCTGGAGTCCCCACGGGGGGGGTAATGAAAAACTGTTTTTT. The genes are TRBV30 and TRBJ1-4, with D possibly TRBD1 on 5 matching bases. Germline CDR1 is GTSNPN and CDR2 is SVGIG (reference sequence). The CDR3 contains 15 residues. Trimming took off 2 bases at V and 4 bases at J, with 14 bases between the two ends.

In nucleotides, the CDR3 is TGTGCCAGCAGAGGACAGAACACTGAAGCTTTCTTT. Amino acid sequence: CASRGQNTEAFF. This chain uses TRBV27 with TRBJ1-1, with a weak D call TRBD1 (5 bases). The CDR3 sequence is 12 residues long. CDR1 is MNHEY and CDR2 is SMNVEV in the germline V gene (reference sequence). The germline V and J ends were trimmed by 6 bases and 1 base, with 6 bases remaining between them.

The J gene is TRBJ1-4, the V gene TRBV9, with D possibly TRBD1 on 5 matching bases. This CDR3 contains 15 residues. Germline values: CDR1 SGDLS, CDR2 YYNGEE. The V end lost 0 bases, the J end lost 4 bases, and 10 bases lay between the germline ends. The CDR3 DNA is TGTGCCAGCAGCGTAGAGCCAGGGCTTAATGAAAAACTGTTTTTT. It specifies CASSVEPGLNEKLFF. Full variable domain (outside the CDR3, taken from reference TRBV9 and TRBJ1-4): DSGVTQTPKHLITATGQRVTLRCSPRSGDLSVYWYQQSLDQGLQFLIQYYNGEERAKGNILERFSAQQFPDLHSELNLSSLELGDSALYFCASSVEPGLNEKLFFGSGTQLSVL.

This chain connects TRBV3-1 (or the pseudogene TRBV3-2) to TRBJ2-5; D is perhaps TRBD1 or TRBD2 (6 bases each). The CDR3 sequence is 14 residues long. Germline V gene data show CDR1 as LGHDT and CDR2 as YNNKEL (reference sequence). V lost 7 bases, J lost 4 bases, and 16 bases lay in between. CDR3 protein: CASTQGWRAETQYF. Written as DNA, the CDR3 is TGTGCCAGCACCCAGGGGTGGAGGGCAGAGACCCAGTACTTC.

The V call is TRBV10-3, the J call TRBJ2-7; 10 bases match TRBD1. This CDR3 comprises 13 residues. With 8 bases clipped from V and 0 bases from J, the junction kept 1 base outside the gene matches. Germline V gene sequence: CDR1 ENHRY, CDR2 SYGVKD. The CDR3: CAIGTGDSYEQYF. CDR3 coding DNA: TGTGCCATCGGGACAGGGGACTCCTACGAGCAGTACTTC.

The CDR3 region is CASSPPQGSGYGYTF. The CDR3 DNA reads TGTGCCAGCAGCCCCCCTCAGGGTTCGGGCTATGGCTACACCTTC. The rearrangement uses TRBV9 and TRBJ1-2, with a possible D match to TRBD1 (5 bases). This CDR3 is 15 amino acids long. Germline V CDR1 and CDR2: SGDLS, YYNGEE. Between the trimmed V and J ends, which lost 4 bases and 4 bases, there was a span of 17 bases.

This chain links TRBV7-2 with TRBJ1-2; 8 bases fit TRBD1. V lost 5 bases and J lost 4; bases outside the gene matches: 9. Germline CDR1 reads SGHTA; CDR2 reads FQGNSA. The CDR3 covers 15 residues. CDR3 coding DNA: TGTGCCAGCAGCCTCGGACAGGGCAGCCTCTATGGCTACACCTTC. As protein: CASSLGQGSLYGYTF.

This clone was seen more than once but under ten times. The rearrangement joins TRBV27 to TRBJ1-6; no clear D. The CDR3 covers 15 residues. Germline CDR1 reads MNHEY; CDR2 reads SMNVEV (reference sequence). The ends were cut back, 2 bases at V and 0 bases at J, with 5 bases in the middle. CDR3 residues: CASSLGSSYNSPLHF. CDR3 sequence (DNA): TGTGCCAGCAGTTTAGGGAGCTCCTATAATTCACCCCTCCACTTT.

This chain links TRBV6-2 or TRBV6-3 with TRBJ2-2, with D possibly being TRBD2 (6 bases). Trimming pared 5 bases from V and 2 bases from J, leaving 12 bases between. Germline lookup yields CDR1 MNHEY and CDR2 SVGEGT. This CDR3 spans 15 amino acids. The CDR3 loop is CASSQTRTNTGELFF. The DNA of the CDR3 is TGTGCCAGCAGTCAGACTAGGACTAACACCGGGGAGCTGTTTTTT.

The rearrangement joins TRBV7-9 to TRBJ1-5; D not certain. The CDR3 is made up of 13 amino acids. Trimming cost V 5 bases and J 5 bases, with 10 bases left between them. Germline V gives CDR1 SEHNR, CDR2 FQNEAQ (reference sequence). This CDR3 reads CASSRDSDQPQHF. The CDR3 coding sequence is TGTGCCAGCAGCCGGGATTCGGATCAGCCCCAGCATTTT. Variable domain in full (rest from reference TRBV7-9 and TRBJ1-5): DTGVSQNPRHKITKRGQNVTFRCDPISEHNRLYWYRQTLGQGPEFLTYFQNEAQLEKSRLLSDRFSAERPKGSFSTLEIQRTEQGDSAMYLCASSRDSDQPQHFGDGTRLSIL.

V usage is TRBV11-3 and J usage is TRBJ2-7; 8 nucleotides match TRBD1. The J segment lost 5 bases and the V segment lost 5 bases, leaving 11 bases of the junction unmatched. This CDR3 has 15 amino acids. Germline CDR1 is SGHNT and CDR2 is YENEEA. CDR3 amino acids: CASSPGRTGKDEQYF. As DNA, the CDR3 is TGTGCCAGCAGCCCAGGTCGGACAGGGAAAGACGAGCAGTACTTC.

The V call is TRBV25-1, the J call TRBJ2-5, with D unclear. Germline V lookup: CDR1 MGHDK, CDR2 SYGVNS. CDR3 length equals 12 residues. V dropped 8 bases and J dropped 2 bases, with 9 bases sitting between them. CDR3 amino acids: CASGRVQETQYF. DNA of the CDR3: TGTGCCAGCGGGCGCGTACAAGAGACCCAGTACTTC.

The chain couples TRBV5-1 to TRBJ2-2, with D possibly matching TRBD1 (5 bases). The V end was cut by 1 base, the J end by 5 bases, with 9 bases between. CDR3 length equals 14 residues. CDR1 is SGHRS, CDR2 YFSETQ, per germline. As DNA, the CDR3 is TGCGCCAGCAGCTTGCGGACATCGACCGGGGAGCTGTTTTTT. It yields the protein CASSLRTSTGELFF.

This rearrangement joins TRBV7-6 to TRBJ2-7, with a possible D match to TRBD1 (6 bases). This CDR3 is 13 amino acids long. Looked up from germline, CDR1 is SGHVS and CDR2 is FNYEAQ. Deletions cut 6 bases from V and 6 bases from J, with 15 bases between. In nucleotides, the CDR3 is TGTGCCAGCAGTTTTACAGGGATTAGCGAGCAGTACTTC. Translation gives CASSFTGISEQYF.

The rearrangement links TRBV30 to TRBJ2-3, with D possibly TRBD1 on 5 matching bases. The length of the CDR3 is 18 residues. Germline-derived CDR1 and CDR2 are GTSNPN and SVGIG (reference sequence). V was trimmed by 1 base and J by 0 bases, leaving 20 bases between them. CDR3 nucleotide sequence: TGTGCCTGGAGTGCGCGAATGACAGCGTCAACTAGCACAGATACGCAGTATTTT. This gives the protein CAWSARMTASTSTDTQYF.

The table lists this clone with a few counts. The chain links TRBV29-1 to TRBJ1-2; TRBD1 is a possible D gene (6 bases). The CDR3 has 13 residues. Per the germline V gene, CDR1 is SQVTM and CDR2 is ANQGSEA. Trimming removed 7 bases from V and 6 bases from J, with 18 bases in between. CDR3 DNA sequence: TGCAGCGCCTATGACGCCAACAGGGATGGCTACACCTTC. Residues: CSAYDANRDGYTF. Filled out from reference TRBV29-1 and TRBJ1-2, the complete variable domain reads SAVISQKPSRDICQRGTSLTIQCQVDSQVTMMFWYRQQPGQSLTLIATANQGSEATYESGFVIDKFPISRPNLTFSTLTVSNMSPEDSSIYLCSAYDANRDGYTFGSGTRLTVV.

This chain joins TRBV5-8 and TRBJ2-2; TRBD1 aligns across 8 bases. CDR1 SGHTS and CDR2 YDEGEE come from the germline V gene. Losses at the gene ends were 4 bases for V and 0 bases for J; bases not matched to a gene: 14. The CDR3 is 19 residues long. CDR3 region: CASSRARTGRRTNTGELFF. In nucleotides, the CDR3 is TGTGCCAGCAGCCGGGCCCGGACAGGGAGGAGGACGAACACCGGGGAGCTGTTTTTT. The entire variable domain, with the rest obtained from reference TRBV5-8 and TRBJ2-2, is as follows: EAGVTQSPTHLIKTRGQQATLRCSPISGHTSVYWYQQALGLGLQFLLWYDEGEERNRGNFPPRFSGRQFPNYSSELNVNALELEDSALYLCASSRARTGRRTNTGELFFGEGSRLTVL.